What follows are 27 T cell receptor beta chains derived from one specimen sequenced in a study of OX40 agonist ivuxolimab in advanced cancers. This table comes from immunoSEQ multiplex PCR, and its TCRdb copy is limited to in-frame clones, with some not included. Of 70,000 to 90,000 clones listed, over 70% were seen once; the top ten hold about 5%. The sequencing used CD4+ or CD8+ T cells sorted from blood, collected in a trial of the OX40 agonist ivuxolimab. All receptors come from an adult with an advanced solid tumor such as melanoma, head and neck, liver or kidney cancer.

With regard to this clone: Because the CDR3 is missing its conserved closing phenylalanine or tryptophan, this is likely a read error. The DNA is left out, because the CDR3 cannot be placed on it with certainty; the CDR3 is given as TCRdb lists it. This rearrangement joins TRBV12-5 to TRBJ2-7. Counting both end residues, the CDR3 totals 11 amino acids. CDR1 is LGHNT, CDR2 FRNRAP, per germline. This chain's CDR3 is CASGLVLGGMD.

The chain has TRBV6-5 and TRBJ2-3, with D perhaps matching TRBD2 (6 bases). Germline V gene lookup returns CDR1 MNHEY and CDR2 SVGAGI. This CDR3 comprises 14 residues. Trimming removed 2 bases at V and 3 bases at J, with 9 bases between. CDR3 in DNA: TGTGCCAGCAGTTACCGGGGGATAACAGATACGCAGTATTTT. It is translated as CASSYRGITDTQYF.

CDR3 loop: CASSGRARGNTIYF. In DNA form, the CDR3 reads TGTGCCAGCAGTGGTCGGGCGCGGGGAAACACCATATATTTT. The J gene is TRBJ1-3, the V gene TRBV6-6; D unresolved. CDR3 length: 14 residues. Trimming took 5 bases from V and 4 from J, leaving 12 bases between them. Germline V lookup: CDR1 MNHNY, CDR2 SVGAGI (reference sequence).

J is TRBJ2-5 and V is TRBV6-5; 13 bases match TRBD2. The CDR3 is 15 residues long. With V trimmed by 2 bases and J by 4 bases, 1 base remained unmatched. The germline V gene encodes CDR1 MNHEY and CDR2 SVGAGI. In nucleotides, the CDR3 is TGTGCCAGCAGTTACACTAGCGGGGGGGCAGAGACCCAGTACTTC. Amino acids: CASSYTSGGAETQYF.

This clone was picked up one time. The chain carries TRBV28 and TRBJ2-3; D is possibly TRBD1 (6 bases). This CDR3 is built from 18 residues. The ends were cut back, 4 bases at V and 2 bases at J, with 22 bases in the middle. CDR1 and CDR2 (germline): MDHEN, SYDVKM. CDR3 sequence (DNA): TGTGCCAGCAGTTACTACGGCCATGGGGGCCGGTCCACAGATACGCAGTATTTT. Amino acids: CASSYYGHGGRSTDTQYF.

CDR3 loop: CASSQQGGVDEKLFF. CDR3 bases: TGTGCCAGTAGTCAACAGGGTGGGGTCGATGAAAAACTGTTTTTT. J is TRBJ1-4 and V is TRBV19; tentative D call: TRBD1 (6 bases). The CDR3 has 15 residues. V was cut by 5 bases and J by 6 bases, with 16 bases left in between. Germline V gene sequence: CDR1 LNHDA, CDR2 SQIVND (reference sequence).

As for this clone: Mismatch with germline at one junction end may stem from a read error. The V call is TRBV6-6, the J call TRBJ2-5; no reliable D call. The J call could be wrong; TRBJ2-7 is a better fit for the DNA end. Germline assignment: CDR1 MNHNY and CDR2 SVGAGI (reference sequence). This CDR3 region has 15 residues. The CDR3 spells CASSHSPGLGYEQYF. As DNA, the CDR3 is TGTGCCAGCAGTCACTCCCCGGGTCTCGGCTACGAGCAGTACTTC.

This rearrangement joins TRBV5-1 to TRBJ1-1; 7 bases fit TRBD1. With 0 bases clipped from V and 5 bases from J, the junction kept 4 bases outside the gene matches. The CDR3 extends over 14 amino acids. Germline CDR1 is SGHRS and CDR2 is YFSETQ. The CDR3 loop is CASSLGQGRTEAFF. As DNA, the CDR3 is TGCGCCAGCAGCTTGGGACAGGGTCGGACTGAAGCTTTCTTT. The whole variable domain, filled in from reference TRBV5-1 and TRBJ1-1, reads KAGVTQTPRYLIKTRGQQVTLSCSPISGHRSVSWYQQTPGQGLQFLFEYFSETQRNKGNFPGRFSGRQFSNSRSEMNVSTLELGDSALYLCASSLGQGRTEAFFGQGTRLTVV.

V gene TRBV19 combines with J gene TRBJ2-1; 11 nucleotides match TRBD2. CDR1 and CDR2 (germline): LNHDA, SQIVND (reference sequence). V was clipped by 6 bases and J by 5 bases; unmatched bases: 3. The CDR3 contains 14 residues. This chain's CDR3 is CASRTSGRNNEQFF. The CDR3 nucleotides read TGTGCCAGTAGAACTAGCGGGAGAAACAATGAGCAGTTCTTC. Full variable domain (rest looked up from reference TRBV19 and TRBJ2-1): DGGITQSPKYLFRKEGQNVTLSCEQNLNHDAMYWYRQDPGQGLRLIYYSQIVNDFQKGDIAEGYSVSREKKESFPLTVTSAQKNPTAFYLCASRTSGRNNEQFFGPGTRLTVL.

The rearrangement joins TRBV27 to TRBJ2-5; D is unresolved. Trimming shortened V by 6 bases and J by 2 bases, and 7 bases separated the two germline ends. Germline V CDR1 and CDR2: MNHEY, SMNVEV (reference sequence). The CDR3 consists of 12 residues. The CDR3 reads CASRGYQETQYF. The CDR3 region has the DNA TGTGCCAGCAGAGGTTATCAAGAGACCCAGTACTTC.

The chain uses TRBV5-6 and TRBJ1-2; no clear D gene. Trimming took off 4 bases at V and 3 bases at J, with 7 bases between the two ends. The CDR3 consists of 12 residues. Germline assignment: CDR1 SGHDT and CDR2 YYEEEE. CDR3 DNA sequence: TGTGCCAGCAGCACAAGGGACTATGGCTACACCTTC. This sequence encodes CASSTRDYGYTF.

This clone was recorded only once. This rearrangement joins TRBV18 to TRBJ1-4, with 9 bases that match TRBD1. This CDR3 contains 14 residues. J lost 8 bases, V lost 5 bases, and 6 bases had no gene match. The germline gives CDR1 KGHSH, CDR2 LQKENI. CDR3 coding DNA: TGTGCCAGCTCAACCGGGACAGGGTCAGAAAAACTGTTTTTT. This codes for CASSTGTGSEKLFF.

V gene TRBV7-3 combines with J gene TRBJ2-1, with a possible D match to TRBD1 (6 bases). This CDR3 comprises 12 residues. Per the germline V gene, CDR1 is SGHTA and CDR2 is FQGTGA. The ends were cut back, 4 bases at V and 9 bases at J, with 10 bases in the middle. The CDR3 sequence: CASSSGDLEQFF. CDR3 in DNA: TGTGCCAGCAGCTCAGGGGACCTTGAGCAGTTCTTC.

CDR3: CASSDSSGVDTQYF. Here the CDR3 DNA reads TGCGCCAGCAGTGACTCTAGCGGGGTAGATACGCAGTATTTT. The chain links TRBV10-1 to TRBJ2-3; TRBD2 aligns across 9 bases. CDR1 WNHNN and CDR2 SYGVQD come from the germline V gene (reference sequence). Germline trimming cut 3 bases from V and 5 bases from J; bases unmatched to any gene: 3. The CDR3 extends over 14 amino acids.

This chain links TRBV5-6 with TRBJ2-7, with D unresolved. The V end lost 1 base, the J end lost 2 bases, and 4 bases lay between the germline ends. Germline assignment: CDR1 SGHDT and CDR2 YYEEEE. This CDR3 is 12 amino acids long. The CDR3 loop reads CASSLWAYEQYF. The DNA of the CDR3 is TGTGCCAGCAGCTTGTGGGCCTACGAGCAGTACTTC.

The rearrangement links TRBV6-1 to TRBJ2-5; TRBD1 agrees at 7 bases. The V gene end was trimmed by 4 bases and the J gene end by 5 bases; junction bases not matched to a gene: 13. From germline, CDR1 is MNHNS and CDR2 SASEGT. The CDR3 sequence is 16 residues long. Written as DNA, the CDR3 is TGTGCCAGCAGTGGTCGCAACAGGGGCCTAGGGGAGACCCAGTACTTC. Encoded protein: CASSGRNRGLGETQYF.

This clone was detected a few times. This chain links TRBV6-1 with TRBJ1-1, with D unresolved. In germline, CDR1 is MNHNS, CDR2 SASEGT. CDR3 length: 15 residues. V lost 0 bases, J lost 5 bases, and 13 bases lay in between. The CDR3 spells CASSEAGRWATEAFF. CDR3 DNA sequence: TGTGCCAGCAGTGAAGCCGGGCGGTGGGCGACTGAAGCTTTCTTT.

The rearrangement joins TRBV15 to TRBJ1-1; D might be TRBD1 (6 bases). The CDR3 spans 13 residues. Germline V gives CDR1 LNHNV, CDR2 YYDKDF (reference sequence). V shed 0 bases and J shed 8 bases, with 10 bases lying between them. In nucleotides, the CDR3 is TGTGCCACCAGCAGAGATGAGGGGGTAGAAGCTTTCTTT. Amino acid sequence: CATSRDEGVEAFF. Variable domain in full (rest from reference TRBV15 and TRBJ1-1): DAMVIQNPRYQVTQFGKPVTLSCSQTLNHNVMYWYQQKSSQAPKLLFHYYDKDFNNEADTPDNFQSRRPNTSFCFLDIRSPGLGDTAMYLCATSRDEGVEAFFGQGTRLTVV.

The chain employs TRBV4-1 and TRBJ2-7; 10 nucleotides align to TRBD1. CDR1 is MGHRA, CDR2 YSYEKL, per germline. The CDR3 length is 13 residues. J gave up 4 bases and V 4 bases, and 1 base lay outside the gene matches. The CDR3 DNA reads TGCGCCAGCAGCCGACAGGGGGCTTACGAGCAGTACTTC. It encodes CASSRQGAYEQYF.

The V gene is TRBV4-2, the J gene TRBJ2-2, with D unresolved. The V end lost 1 base, the J end lost 6 bases, and 6 bases lay between the germline ends. CDR1 and CDR2 from the germline V gene are LGHNA and YNFKEQ. CDR3 size: 13 residues. The CDR3 spells CASSQGAAGELFF. The CDR3 DNA is TGTGCCAGCAGCCAAGGGGCGGCCGGGGAGCTGTTTTTT.

The chain recombines TRBV6-6 with TRBJ1-4; TRBD1 matches at 8 bases. The CDR3 is 12 amino acids. CDR1 is MNHNY, CDR2 SVGAGI, per germline (reference sequence). J gave up 5 bases and V 8 bases, and 1 base lay outside the gene matches. CDR3 in amino acids: CASGQGNEKLFF. As DNA, the CDR3 is TGTGCCAGCGGACAGGGAAATGAAAAACTGTTTTTT.

The V call is TRBV9, the J call TRBJ2-2, with 8 bases fitting TRBD2. J gave up 5 bases and V 0 bases, and 9 bases lay outside the gene matches. Germline V gene data show CDR1 as SGDLS and CDR2 as YYNGEE. This CDR3 is built from 17 residues. This CDR3 is CASSVGPAGAATGELFF. The CDR3 DNA follows: TGTGCCAGCAGCGTAGGGCCAGCGGGAGCGGCGACCGGGGAGCTGTTTTTT.

The chain employs TRBV6-1 and TRBJ1-5; D is ambiguous. The CDR3 covers 12 residues. Germline CDR1 reads MNHNS; CDR2 reads SASEGT. The V end lost 5 bases, the J end lost 6 bases, and 8 bases lay between the germline ends. The CDR3 region has the DNA TGTGCCAGCAGTTGGAGGCTTCAGCCCCAGCATTTT. This encodes CASSWRLQPQHF.

This chain joins TRBV27 and TRBJ2-2; no firm D call. Germline V gene sequence: CDR1 MNHEY, CDR2 SMNVEV (reference sequence). The V end lost 4 bases, the J end lost 6 bases, and 6 bases lay between the germline ends. The CDR3 is 12 amino acids. The DNA of the CDR3 is TGTGCCAGCAGTTGGGTTGCCGGGGAGCTGTTTTTT. Translating it yields CASSWVAGELFF.

V gene TRBV14 combines with J gene TRBJ1-3, with 8 positions matching TRBD1. With 1 base clipped from V and 5 bases from J, the junction kept 1 base outside the gene matches. This CDR3 comprises 14 residues. Germline CDR1 SGHDN, CDR2 FVKESK. The CDR3 DNA reads TGTGCCAGCAGCCAAGCAGGGGGCAGAAACACCATATATTTT. The encoded protein is CASSQAGGRNTIYF. The full variable domain, its missing parts supplied by reference TRBV14 and TRBJ1-3, is EAGVTQFPSHSVIEKGQTVTLRCDPISGHDNLYWYRRVMGKEIKFLLHFVKESKQDESGMPNNRFLAERTGGTYSTLKVQPAELEDSGVYFCASSQAGGRNTIYFGEGSWLTVV.

The chain is built from TRBV7-2 and TRBJ2-7, with D perhaps TRBD1 (6 bases). The V gene lost 4 bases and the J gene lost 6 bases, with 16 bases spanning the gap. CDR3 length: 14 amino acids. The germline V gene encodes CDR1 SGHTA and CDR2 FQGNSA. DNA for the CDR3: TGTGCCAGCAGCTCCCGCACTCCAGGGGTCGAGCAGTACTTC. Its translation: CASSSRTPGVEQYF. Together with reference TRBV7-2 and TRBJ2-7, the CDR3 gives the full variable domain: GAGVSQSPSNKVTEKGKDVELRCDPISGHTALYWYRQSLGQGLEFLIYFQGNSAPDKSGLPSDRFSAERTGGSVSTLTIQRTQQEDSAVYLCASSSRTPGVEQYFGPGTRLTVT.

The chain joins TRBV19 to TRBJ1-5; D uncertain. V lost 10 bases, J lost 3 bases, and 13 bases lay in between. The CDR3 totals 13 residues. Germline loops: CDR1 LNHDA, CDR2 SQIVND (reference sequence). The CDR3 spells CATGRVDNQPQHF. The CDR3 coding sequence is TGTGCCACCGGAAGGGTTGACAATCAGCCCCAGCATTTT.